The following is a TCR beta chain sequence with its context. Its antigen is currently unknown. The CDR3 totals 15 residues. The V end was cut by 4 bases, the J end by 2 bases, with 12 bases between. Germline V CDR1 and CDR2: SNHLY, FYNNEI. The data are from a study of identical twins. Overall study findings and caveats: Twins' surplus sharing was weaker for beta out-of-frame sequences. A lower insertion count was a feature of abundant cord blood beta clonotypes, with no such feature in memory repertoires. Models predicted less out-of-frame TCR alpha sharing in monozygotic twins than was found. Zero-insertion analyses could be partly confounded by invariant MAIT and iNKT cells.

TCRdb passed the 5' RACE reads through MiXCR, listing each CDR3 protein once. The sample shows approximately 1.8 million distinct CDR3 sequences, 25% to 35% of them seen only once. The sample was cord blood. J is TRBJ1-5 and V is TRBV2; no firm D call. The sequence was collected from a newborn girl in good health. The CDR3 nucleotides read TGTGCCAGCAGTGTGAGGCGTATGGGCAATCAGCCCCAGCATTTT. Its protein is CASSVRRMGNQPQHF.